Given below is one T cell receptor (beta chain) in context. Antigen: not known. An overlapping HIV-1 Gag peptide pool stimulated these cells at roughly 1 ug/peptide/mL. CD4+ T cells upregulating both CD40 ligand and CD69 were sorted as responding cells. This CDR3 is built from 14 residues. Germline V gene data show CDR1 as SGHVS and CDR2 as FNYEAQ. After removal of 5 bases from V and 7 bases from J, the junction contained 7 bases not matched to a gene. The data belong to a study of persistence of HIV-infected CD4 T cells. On the study more broadly: Median time on suppressive ART was over seven years.

Sequencing used immunoSEQ version 4 in survey mode. Measured with immunoSEQ multiplex PCR; TCRdb has only the in-frame clones, and not every one. The sample consists of roughly 9,200 clones, approximately 82% of them appearing once. Overall study findings and caveats: Degenerate expanded CDR3beta sequences were enriched among CMV- and Gag-responding cells. TCR analyses could not target the rare provirus-carrying CMV-responding cells.

The TCR sequence derives from an adult woman with HIV who was CMV-seropositive. The J gene is TRBJ1-3, the V gene TRBV7-6, with 8 bases fitting TRBD1. The input for sequencing was CD4+ T cells sorted from PBMCs after approximately 20-hour stimulation, taken from a patient who received antiretroviral therapy. The CDR3 protein is CASSQTQGANTIYF. DNA of the CDR3: TGTGCCAGCAGCCAAACCCAGGGGGCCAACACCATATATTTT.